These 23 T cell receptor beta chains were all obtained from the same sample, sequenced in a study of siplizumab effects on memory and regulatory T cells. Sequenced by immunoSEQ multiplex PCR; TCRdb stores in-frame clones only, minus some. The sample holds fewer than 85,000 clones; approximately 95% are singletons and the top ten take roughly 18%. The sample taken for sequencing was CD8+ T cells sorted from blood. The receptors here all came from a human donor in good health.

The V call is TRBV28, the J call TRBJ2-7; D could derive from TRBD1 or TRBD2 (5 bases each). Germline values: CDR1 MDHEN, CDR2 SYDVKM. With 3 bases removed from V and 6 bases from J, the gap between germline ends came to 9 bases. The CDR3 consists of 12 residues. The chain's CDR3 is CASSLLGTEQYF. CDR3 coding DNA: TGTGCCAGCAGTTTGCTGGGGACCGAGCAGTACTTC. Full variable domain (missing parts from reference TRBV28 and TRBJ2-7): DVKVTQSSRYLVKRTGEKVFLECVQDMDHENMFWYRQDPGLGLRLIYFSYDVKMKEKGDIPEGYSVSREKKERFSLILESASTNQTSMYLCASSLLGTEQYFGPGTRLTVT.

The chain has TRBV2 and TRBJ1-1; no definite D call. The CDR3 contains 14 residues. The germline V gene has CDR1 SNHLY and CDR2 FYNNEI. V was shortened by 3 bases and J by 2 bases, with 10 bases between the two germline ends. The CDR3 region has the DNA TGTGCCAGCAGTGACGGCCCCCTTAACACTGAAGCTTTCTTT. Protein product: CASSDGPLNTEAFF.

The chain couples TRBV1 to TRBJ2-1. TRBV1 represents a pseudogene. The CDR3 spans 15 residues. The CDR3 is CTSSQDGDGPLEQFF. The CDR3 DNA follows: TGCACCAGCAGCCAAGATGGTGACGGCCCCCTCGAGCAGTTCTTC.

As to this clone: The junction departs from the called germline gene at one end, perhaps through a read error. The V gene is TRBV5-1, the J gene TRBJ2-5, with 8 bases matching TRBD1. Germline V lookup: CDR1 SGHRS, CDR2 YFSETQ. The CDR3 is 15 residues long. In nucleotides, the CDR3 is TGCGCCAGCAGCGGCGGGACAGGAGCCGGAGAGGCCCAGTACTTC. The encoded protein is CASSGGTGAGEAQYF. The full variable domain, in which reference TRBV5-1 and TRBJ2-5 provide the parts outside the CDR3, is KAGVTQTPRYLIKTRGQQVTLSCSPISGHRSVSWYQQTPGQGLQFLFEYFSETQRNKGNFPGRFSGRQFSNSRSEMNVSTLELGDSALYLCASSGGTGAGEAQYFGPGTRLLVL.

The V call is TRBV28, the J call TRBJ2-7; no reliable D call. CDR3 length equals 14 residues. V lost 8 bases and J 3 bases, leaving 17 bases between the germline ends. Per the germline V gene, CDR1 is MDHEN and CDR2 is SYDVKM. In DNA, the CDR3 is TGTGCCAGCGAACAAGGAAGAGACCTCTACGAGCAGTACTTC. Encoded protein: CASEQGRDLYEQYF.

The V call is TRBV4-1, the J call TRBJ2-7; no clear D gene. Germline V lookup: CDR1 MGHRA, CDR2 YSYEKL. CDR3 size: 15 residues. Trimming took 3 bases from V and 3 from J, leaving 15 bases between them. The CDR3 DNA reads TGCGCCAGCAGCCATAAACTGGGCGGAGTCTACGAGCAGTACTTC. It is translated as CASSHKLGGVYEQYF.

This clone is a singleton in its sample. The CDR3 here is CATLDRASGTVEQFF. The CDR3 nucleotides are TGTGCCACCCTGGACCGGGCGAGCGGGACGGTTGAGCAGTTCTTC. The chain is built from TRBV19 and TRBJ2-1, with 7 bases that match TRBD2. Germline assignment: CDR1 LNHDA and CDR2 SQIVND (reference sequence). With V trimmed by 10 bases and J by 9 bases, 18 bases remained unmatched. The CDR3 length is 15 residues.

V usage is TRBV19 and J usage is TRBJ2-7, with D perhaps matching TRBD2 (6 bases). The CDR3 has 15 residues. V was pared by 3 bases and J by 2 bases, with 14 bases between. Looked up from germline, CDR1 is LNHDA and CDR2 is SQIVND (reference sequence). The CDR3 reads CASSIEAGPTYEQYF. DNA for the CDR3: TGTGCCAGTAGTATTGAGGCGGGACCCACCTACGAGCAGTACTTC.

The J gene is TRBJ2-5, the V gene TRBV7-2; 8 nucleotides agree with TRBD2. This CDR3 contains 16 residues. Germline V CDR1 and CDR2: SGHTA, FQGNSA. With 6 bases clipped from V and 0 bases from J, the junction kept 9 bases outside the gene matches. CDR3 nucleotides: TGTGCCAGCAGACCTCGAACTAGCGGTTACCAAGAGACCCAGTACTTC. Translation: CASRPRTSGYQETQYF.

V is TRBV4-1 and J is TRBJ2-7, with 8 nucleotides matching TRBD1. V gave up 0 bases and J gave up 5 bases; unmatched junction bases: 6. The CDR3 runs 15 residues. Germline assignment: CDR1 MGHRA and CDR2 YSYEKL. CDR3 loop: CASSQDQGQGDEQYF. DNA for the CDR3: TGCGCCAGCAGCCAAGATCAAGGACAGGGTGACGAGCAGTACTTC.

This clone was seen once. The gene calls are TRBV5-8 and TRBJ2-5, with D possibly being TRBD1 (5 bases). Trimming shortened V by 0 bases and J by 1 base, and 10 bases separated the two germline ends. The CDR3 covers 15 residues. Germline-derived CDR1 and CDR2 are SGHTS and YDEGEE. CDR3 amino acids: CASSLVGRAQETQYF. CDR3 in DNA: TGTGCCAGCAGCTTGGTGGGGCGTGCCCAAGAGACCCAGTACTTC.

The chain carries TRBV28 and TRBJ2-7; D not resolved. Germline V CDR1 and CDR2: MDHEN, SYDVKM. Trimming removed 6 bases at V and 3 bases at J, with 6 bases between. This CDR3 comprises 11 residues. The CDR3 spells CASRMDYEQYF. The CDR3, as DNA: TGTGCCAGCAGGATGGACTACGAGCAGTACTTC.

The rearrangement joins TRBV4-1 to TRBJ2-7, with 7 bases that match TRBD1. Losses at the gene ends were 2 bases for V and 5 bases for J; bases not matched to a gene: 9. CDR3 length: 15 amino acids. Germline V lookup: CDR1 MGHRA, CDR2 YSYEKL. CDR3 in amino acids: CASSQRTGWTHEQYF. The DNA for the CDR3 is TGCGCCAGCAGCCAAAGGACAGGCTGGACCCACGAGCAGTACTTC.

V gene TRBV19 combines with J gene TRBJ2-3, with TRBD2 matching over 7 bases. V shed 3 bases and J 1 base; nucleotides not matched to a gene: 4. The germline gives CDR1 LNHDA, CDR2 SQIVND (reference sequence). The CDR3 length is 15 residues. CDR3 region: CASSIGGKGTDTQYF. The CDR3 coding sequence is TGTGCCAGTAGTATCGGGGGGAAGGGCACAGATACGCAGTATTTT.

The chain carries TRBV4-1 and TRBJ1-1; TRBD1 is a possible D gene (5 bases). Deletions cut 3 bases from V and 2 bases from J, with 10 bases between. The CDR3 spans 14 residues. Germline CDR1 MGHRA, CDR2 YSYEKL. This CDR3 is CASSQTARNTEAFF. The CDR3 DNA follows: TGCGCCAGCAGCCAGACAGCGAGAAACACTGAAGCTTTCTTT.

The rearrangement uses TRBV7-9 and TRBJ2-1; the match to TRBD2 covers 10 bases. V lost 4 bases and J lost 4; bases outside the gene matches: 16. CDR1 SEHNR and CDR2 FQNEAQ come from the germline V gene (reference sequence). CDR3 length: 19 amino acids. The CDR3 protein is CASSSASGRAPAGYNEQFF. As DNA, the CDR3 is TGTGCCAGCAGCTCGGCGAGCGGGAGGGCCCCCGCCGGTTACAATGAGCAGTTCTTC.

This rearrangement joins TRBV9 to TRBJ2-1; D possibly corresponds to TRBD1 (5 bases). CDR3 length: 17 amino acids. Trimming shortened V by 3 bases and J by 7 bases, and 23 bases separated the two germline ends. CDR1 is SGDLS, CDR2 YYNGEE, per germline. The CDR3 loop is CASSADLGPRNINEQFF. DNA of the CDR3: TGTGCCAGCAGCGCAGACCTGGGGCCTAGGAATATTAATGAGCAGTTCTTC.

V is TRBV7-9 and J is TRBJ2-5; 9 bases align to TRBD1. Gene TRBJ2-7 matches the end of the DNA better, so the J call may be wrong. CDR1 is SEHNR and CDR2 is FQNEAQ in the germline V gene (reference sequence). The CDR3 length is 18 residues. CDR3 amino acids: CASSMTYQGQGITYEQYF. CDR3 nucleotide sequence: TGTGCCAGCAGCATGACTTACCAGGGACAGGGTATCACCTACGAGCAGTACTTC.

CDR3 sequence reads: CASSVGDGGTYEQYF. CDR3 coding DNA: TGTGCCAGCAGCGTAGGGGACGGCGGCACCTACGAGCAGTACTTC. This chain links TRBV9 with TRBJ2-7; D tentatively fits TRBD1 or TRBD2 (5 bases each). The CDR3 is 15 residues long. The V end lost 0 bases, the J end lost 2 bases, and 12 bases lay between the germline ends. Germline CDR1 is SGDLS and CDR2 is YYNGEE.

This sequence joins TRBV27 and TRBJ1-5, with no clear D. The V gene lost 5 bases and the J gene lost 3 bases, with 8 bases spanning the gap. The germline V gene has CDR1 MNHEY and CDR2 SMNVEV (reference sequence). The CDR3 runs 13 residues. CDR3: CASSPLYNQPQHF. The CDR3 bases are TGTGCCAGCAGTCCCTTATACAATCAGCCCCAGCATTTT.

The chain joins TRBV4-1 to TRBJ2-7; D perhaps matches TRBD1 (6 bases). CDR1 is MGHRA and CDR2 is YSYEKL in the germline V gene. This CDR3 region has 13 residues. Trimming cost V 4 bases and J 3 bases, with 10 bases left between them. The CDR3 DNA sequence: TGCGCCAGCAGCCGAGGACAGAGCTACGAGCAGTACTTC. This gives the protein CASSRGQSYEQYF.

The CDR3 protein is CASLGLDSQETQYF. In nucleotides, the CDR3 is TGTGCCAGTCTGGGGCTGGACAGCCAAGAGACCCAGTACTTC. The rearrangement links TRBV19 to TRBJ2-5; TRBD1 is a possible D gene (6 bases). The CDR3 contains 14 residues. V was shortened by 8 bases and J by 1 base, with 14 bases between the two germline ends. Germline V gene lookup returns CDR1 LNHDA and CDR2 SQIVND (reference sequence).

This clone was seen just once. The chain recombines TRBV5-6 with TRBJ2-7; D is unresolved. V was trimmed by 0 bases and J by 6 bases, leaving 13 bases between them. Germline assignment: CDR1 SGHDT and CDR2 YYEEEE. The CDR3 runs to 14 residues. DNA of the CDR3: TGTGCCAGCAGCTTGGAAGGTACGTCTTTCGAGCAGTACTTC. It translates to CASSLEGTSFEQYF.